This T cell receptor (beta chain) was captured in a study of early T cells in non-severe SARS-CoV-2 infection. Across the study: It was bulk RNA from unsorted whole blood that was sequenced, and the chains were unpaired. Regarding the study as a whole: Matching with VDJdb favored anti-spike CD8 responses (missing private and CD4 specificities).

From germline, CDR1 is MNHNS and CDR2 SASEGT. The CDR3 loop spans 13 amino acids. The germline V and J ends were trimmed by 5 bases and 6 bases, with 12 bases remaining between them. In its sample, this clonotype was seen many times. Its specificity is not known. Unique molecular identifiers were affixed to single, distinct cDNA molecules. MiXCR, applied by TCRdb to the 5' RACE reads, yields one record per CDR3 protein. The sample has 85,000 to 90,000 distinct CDR3 sequences; roughly 14% are singletons. The clonotype was recovered from an adult who was a healthcare worker with PCR-confirmed SARS-CoV-2 infection or an uninfected control (not recorded which). The chain has TRBV6-1 and TRBJ2-3, with D maybe TRBD2 (5 bases). The sample was whole blood. CDR3 amino acids: CASSKPGSDTQYF. The CDR3 nucleotides read TGTGCCAGCAGTAAACCGGGATCGGATACGCAGTATTTT.